What follows describes a single T cell receptor (beta chain). Its binding antigen is unknown. There are no base qualities to consult, and no much larger clone falls within one base. The data originate from a study of shared clonotypes between healthy human individuals (dated by TCRdb to 2019 to 2021). Notes on the research overall: The cohort comprised two women and a few men aged 18 to 49 years. To estimate repertoire size and how much clonotypes are shared between individuals, the study performed deep sequencing of blood TCR repertoires from roughly five healthy adults. Leukapheresis yielded between about 0.94 and 8.9 billion PBMCs per donor. For each donor, three plates each were used for CD4 naive and CD4 memory, two plates were used for CD8 naive, and one plate was used for CD8 memory. To increase sequencing depth and limit assay-specific biases, different laboratories used diverse techniques to prepare libraries and sequence TCR repertoires. The investigation overall reported the following: Only blood was sampled, and tissue TCR repertoires likely differ from those in blood. Compared with non-shared clonotypes, the clonotypes found in all four sorted-subset donors had higher generation probabilities. Sharing across a few donors was observed for about 5% of naive CD4, less than 4% of naive CD8, about 2.5% of memory CD4, and about 0.38% of memory CD8 clonotypes. Naive subsets generally had larger estimated clonotype richness than memory subsets. Even with the large sequencing depth, rarefaction of the sorted-subset datasets indicated that sequencing was incomplete. The small number of donors limited the genetic and exposure-history diversity represented. Based on pairwise subsampling, the degree of clonotype sharing among donors was expected to be affected by sequencing depth.

The donors were healthy, HIV-negative adults with no recently reported acute infections or vaccinations. All donors were Caucasian adults living in Nashville, Tennessee, USA. CD4+ T cells were enriched by magnetic negative selection, after which naive cells were positively selected on CD45RA and the negative fraction was taken as the memory subset. Blood was collected by leukapheresis, and PBMCs were isolated by Ficoll-Histopaque density gradient centrifugation and then cryopreserved in liquid nitrogen vapor phase. Analytical flow cytometry was used to check the purity and quantity of every magnetically sorted T cell population. Genomic DNA was isolated from every sorted fraction and measured by UV absorbance on a Nanodrop 2000c. Using the deep immunoSEQ assay, TCR CDR3 regions were amplified from genomic DNA by multiplex PCR. Extracted genomic DNA from each cell subset was distributed evenly across all wells of several immunoSEQ 96-well plates, and each plate was treated as a replicate. For sorted subsets, about 200 ng genomic DNA, equal to 30,000 to 35,000 T cell genomes, was loaded into each replicate PCR. Purified libraries were quantified with a Qubit 3.0 fluorometer, sized on a Bioanalyzer 2100, and re-quantified with the KAPA Library Quantification kit. Every immunoSEQ 96-well plate was sequenced on a dedicated single-read 150-cycle Illumina NextSeq 550 flow cell. As for how the authors treated the data: Because the immunoSEQ output held only junctional sequences and lacked quality scores, the filtering could not match the filtering applied to full-length reads. Sequences were annotated with PyIR, a Python wrapper for IgBLAST v1.9, and V/J genes and CDR3 were assigned using IMGT germline references. Reads were filtered out if the reads had weak V/J assignments (E-value above 1e-6), no CDR3, stop codons, out-of-frame junctions, or ambiguous translated residues. V3J clonotypes were defined as sequences sharing the same inferred V gene, J gene, and CDR3 amino acid sequence. To compute the percentage overlap between repertoires, the number of shared unique clonotypes was divided by the size of the smaller repertoire. Three approaches were used to assess repertoire richness: RTK rarefaction, the Chao1 estimator, and Recon v2.1 estimates of unobserved clonotypes. Generation probabilities for all TCRbeta clonotypes obtained by the gDNA method from several donors were computed using OLGA. The table comes from immuneACCESS by way of TCRdb, which keeps in-frame sequences with V and J called. Part of the clones is missing from these tables; in studies checked, under half for an unresolved V gene and the rest for unknown reasons. V and J calls and clone size are those listed in that table; D and trimming were worked out from the DNA. The sample includes approximately 180,000 clones, with approximately 92% observed a single time. Clones ranked in the top ten supply around 0.067% of the sample.

This TCR came from a woman in her twenties or thirties in good health. The sequencing sample was made of naive CD4+ T cells sorted from blood. The cell subset or site label corresponds to: CD45RA+ positively selected.

The DNA is as follows: TGTGCCAGCTCCCCCCAGGGAGGCTCCTACGAGCAGTACTTC. Translated, it reads CASSPQGGSYEQYF. The rearranged chain carries TRBV18 and TRBJ2-7, and perhaps TRBD2 as D gene, on 6 matching bases. The CDR3 runs 14 residues from the cysteine to the phenylalanine. The entry retains the CDR3 DNA only, 42 bases that are in frame from base 1. Sequences KGHSH (CDR1) and LQKENI (CDR2) are obtained from the germline V gene. V is pared back by 6 bases and J by 0 bases, with 12 bases lying between the germline termini.